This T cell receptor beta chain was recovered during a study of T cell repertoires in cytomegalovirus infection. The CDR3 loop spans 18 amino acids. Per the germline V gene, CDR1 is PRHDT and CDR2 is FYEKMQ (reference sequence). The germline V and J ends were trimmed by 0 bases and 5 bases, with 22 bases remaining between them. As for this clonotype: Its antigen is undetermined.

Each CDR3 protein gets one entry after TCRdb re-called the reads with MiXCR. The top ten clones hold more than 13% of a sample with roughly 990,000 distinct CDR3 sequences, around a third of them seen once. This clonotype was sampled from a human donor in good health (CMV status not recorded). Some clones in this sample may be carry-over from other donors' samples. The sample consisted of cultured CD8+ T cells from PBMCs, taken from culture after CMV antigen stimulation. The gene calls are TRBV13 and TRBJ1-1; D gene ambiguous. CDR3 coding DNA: TGTGCCAGCAGCTTAGGCCTAATCTCGCGGGATAGAGTAACTGAAGCTTTCTTT. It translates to CASSLGLISRDRVTEAFF.